The T cell receptor (beta chain) described here comes from a study of post-analysis software for immune sequencing data. There are a few counts of this clonotype. The antigen remains undetermined. The germline V and J ends were trimmed by 4 bases and 8 bases, with 17 bases remaining between them. The CDR3 consists of 14 residues. Researchers reported that TCR beta cDNA libraries carried unique molecular identifiers. TCRdb used MiXCR to reprocess the PCR reads, holding one entry per CDR3 protein. The sample lists 750,000 to 900,000 distinct CDR3 sequences, around 42% occurring once. General study points: There were five or six TRBV segments more frequent in patients than controls, and TRBV5-6, TRBV5-1 and TRBV20-1 were among them.

This chain joins TRBV12-3 or TRBV12-4 and TRBJ1-2; D gene ambiguous. Sequenced: blood. The TCR was taken from a girl aged 5-17 years with multiple sclerosis. CDR3 in DNA: TGTGCCAGCAGTTCCCCCGGGGAGGTAAAGGGCTACACCTTC. Protein product: CASSSPGEVKGYTF.